The sample holds a few counts of the clone carrying this T cell receptor (beta chain). Its antigen is as yet unknown. CDR3 length equals 15 residues. The V gene lost 2 bases and the J gene lost 4 bases, with 13 bases spanning the gap. The germline gives CDR1 SGHDT, CDR2 YYEEEE. The sample originates from a study of response to subunit inactivated influenza vaccine. TCRdb independently ran MiXCR on the RT-PCR reads; one entry per CDR3 protein. The table lists about 650,000 distinct CDR3 sequences, less than 15% of them singletons. Study-wide results and limits: It was suggested by the authors that few new T cells are recruited by each seasonal influenza vaccination.

This sample comprised PBMCs from blood, obtained less than 15 days before vaccination. The rearrangement joins TRBV5-6 to TRBJ2-1, with a possible D match to TRBD2 (5 bases). The receptor comes from a man aged 45-65 years who received an inactivated influenza vaccine. The DNA of the CDR3 is TGTGCCAGCAGCTTTCGGACTGTAATGTACAATGAGCAGTTCTTC. Amino acids: CASSFRTVMYNEQFF.